The subject of this entry is one T cell receptor beta chain. In this sample, this clonotype turned up a few times. No cognate antigen has been identified for it. Nothing much larger sits one base from this clone, and base qualities are not available. This sample was included in a study of T-cell reconstitution after alpha-beta-depleted transplantation in children (dated by TCRdb to the mid-2010s). In terms of the full investigation: The study quantitatively tracked T-cell immune reconstitution after TCRalphabeta/CD19-depleted allogeneic hematopoietic cell transplantation in children using TCR repertoire profiling.

V and J are trimmed by 2 bases and 7 bases, and the gene matches miss 5 bases of the junction. CDR1 and CDR2 were assigned from the germline V gene as KGHSH and LQKENI. The CDR3 has 13 amino acids, counting the end cysteine and phenylalanine. Here the CDR3 DNA is all that survives: 39 bases in frame from base 1. Libraries were built with PCR. For sequencing, an Illumina HiSeq 2500 was employed. TCR libraries were prepared with molecular barcoding, using unique molecular identifiers to normalize TCRbeta repertoire quantification. Using fastp trimming at Q25 and MiXCR clonotype assembly, TCRdb reanalyzed the public sequencing data and kept in-frame beta chains. CDR3 protein duplicates are merged, each entry listing the most common genes and DNA. This sample holds approximately 520,000 distinct CDR3 sequences; about 30% were observed only once. Together, the top ten hold 2% to 3% of the sample.

This TCR came from a human donor who donated a stem cell graft to a child with aplastic anemia. The sample was PBMCs from the stem cell graft donor, taken from the stem cell graft. The receptor chain draws on TRBV18 and TRBJ2-7; the central 7 bases match TRBD1. The DNA is TGTGCCAGCTCACCAGCTACACAGGGGGAGCAGTACTTC. This is translated as CASSPATQGEQYF.